This record concerns one T cell receptor beta chain sequence. Its antigen remains unidentified. There were likely unrecorded immune exposures, though donors were nominally healthy when sampled. This sample is part of a study of cytomegalovirus exposure and HLA in healthy donors. Primers: 60 Vbeta forward and 13 Jbeta reverse. Clones were read by immunoSEQ multiplex PCR, and TCRdb kept only the in-frame ones, dropping some. Here the sample spans roughly 55,000 clones, around 79% being singletons. General observations from the study: For most TCR beta V segments, an earlier analysis put the productive rate at about 87% or about 30% of the time. Cytomegalovirus association was assigned to more than 150 TCR beta chains.

This TCR came from a female donor in good health and CMV-seronegative. The sample comprised PBMCs.

CDR3 DNA: TGTGCCAGCAGCGATATCATTGACAGGGCGAAACTGTTTTTT. Translating it yields CASSDIIDRAKLFF. The chain combines TRBV7-8 with TRBJ1-4, with 7 bases aligning to TRBD1. The CDR3 has 14 amino acids. After removal of 5 bases from V and 11 bases from J, the junction contained 11 bases not matched to a gene. In germline, CDR1 is SGHVS, CDR2 FQNEAQ. Variable domain in full (rest from reference TRBV7-8 and TRBJ1-4): GAGVSQSPRYKVAKRGQDVALRCDPISGHVSLFWYQQALGQGPEFLTYFQNEAQLDKSGLPSDRFFAERPEGSVSTLKIQRTQQEDSAVYLCASSDIIDRAKLFFGSGTQLSVL.